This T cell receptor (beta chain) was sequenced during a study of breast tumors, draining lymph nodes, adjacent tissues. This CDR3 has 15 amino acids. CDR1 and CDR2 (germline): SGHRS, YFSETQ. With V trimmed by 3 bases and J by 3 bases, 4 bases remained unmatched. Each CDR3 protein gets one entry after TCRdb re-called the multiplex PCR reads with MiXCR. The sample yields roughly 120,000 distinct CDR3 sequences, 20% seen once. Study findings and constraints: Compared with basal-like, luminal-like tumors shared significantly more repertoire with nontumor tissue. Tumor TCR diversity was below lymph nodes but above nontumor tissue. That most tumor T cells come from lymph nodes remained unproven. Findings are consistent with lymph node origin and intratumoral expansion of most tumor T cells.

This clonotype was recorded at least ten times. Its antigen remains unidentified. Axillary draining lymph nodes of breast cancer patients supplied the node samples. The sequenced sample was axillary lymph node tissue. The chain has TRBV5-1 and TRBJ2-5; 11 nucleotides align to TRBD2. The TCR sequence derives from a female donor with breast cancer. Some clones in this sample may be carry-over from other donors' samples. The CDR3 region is CASSWIAGGEETQYF. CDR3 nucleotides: TGCGCCAGCAGCTGGATAGCGGGAGGGGAAGAGACCCAGTACTTC. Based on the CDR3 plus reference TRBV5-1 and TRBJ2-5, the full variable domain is KAGVTQTPRYLIKTRGQQVTLSCSPISGHRSVSWYQQTPGQGLQFLFEYFSETQRNKGNFPGRFSGRQFSNSRSEMNVSTLELGDSALYLCASSWIAGGEETQYFGPGTRLLVL.